The rows below give T cell receptor beta chains drawn from one sample of a study of OX40 agonist ivuxolimab in advanced cancers. Clones were sequenced by immunoSEQ multiplex PCR, and TCRdb holds only the in-frame ones, with some missing. The sample holds some 30,000 clones; roughly 74% are singletons and the top ten take about an eighth. The source material was CD4+ or CD8+ T cells sorted from blood, sampled in a trial of the OX40 agonist ivuxolimab. These receptors were obtained from an adult with an advanced solid tumor such as melanoma, head and neck, liver or kidney cancer. CDR3s include the opening cysteine and the closing phenylalanine or tryptophan. Clone size appears in some rows only: once, few, many, or a class for an expanded clone.

TRBJ2-5	few	TRBV19	CASSIGGGNQETQYF
TRBJ1-2	NA	TRBV18	CASSGDSYHYGYTF
TRBJ2-5	NA	TRBV25-1	CASSTTGRETQYF
TRBJ1-2	NA	TRBV30	CAWSRPGRPGYTF
TRBJ1-1	NA	TRBV2	CASSSPRITGAFF
TRBJ1-1	NA	TRBV6-5	CASRPWDRVDTEAFF
TRBJ1-3	NA	TRBV9	CASRGLSGNTIYF
TRBJ1-1	NA	TRBV2	CASNKGDSPNTEAFF
TRBJ2-7	NA	TRBV6-5	CASTRGQSSYEQYF
TRBJ2-2	NA	TRBV30	CAWTRGRSGELFF
TRBJ1-3	few	TRBV5-1	CASSPTGSGNTIYF
TRBJ1-1	NA	TRBV19	CASSELPGQLNTEAFF
TRBJ1-6	NA	TRBV6-1	CASNPTGGNSPLHF
TRBJ2-7	NA	TRBV7-9	CASSLYGTGLDEQYF